This is a list of T cell receptor beta chains from one sample in a study of blood T cell repertoires in COVID-19. TCRdb's copy holds only in-frame clones and misses some; the assay was immunoSEQ multiplex PCR. The sample lists about 80,000 clones, about 91% occurring once. Sequencing input: peripheral blood. Receptors were obtained from a woman of 80 years or more with acute or convalescent COVID-19. CDR3s include the opening cysteine and the closing phenylalanine or tryptophan. The order of the fields is V gene, J gene, clone size, D gene, CDR3 protein, CDR3 DNA. A D gene is named only where the DNA matches it firmly. Clone size is shown for a subset of rows, as once, few, many or a class of expanded clone.

TRBV2,TRBJ1-2,-,-,CASSPRTYGYTF,TGTGCCAGCAGTCCCAGAACCTATGGCTACACCTTC
TRBV5-1,TRBJ1-2,-,-,CASSRQGFDYGYTF,TGCGCCAGCAGCCGGCAGGGCTTCGACTATGGCTACACCTTC
TRBV18,TRBJ2-1,-,-,CASVRGGNNEQFF,TGTGCCAGCGTTAGGGGGGGCAACAATGAGCAGTTCTTC
TRBV7-2,TRBJ2-1,-,-,CASSLGSSGVYNEQFF,TGTGCCAGCAGCTTAGGCTCCTCCGGGGTTTACAATGAGCAGTTCTTC
TRBV4-3,TRBJ1-2,-,TRBD1,CASSPWTGSNYGYTF,TGCGCCAGCAGCCCCTGGACAGGTTCAAACTATGGCTACACCTTC
TRBV7-2,TRBJ2-5,once,TRBD2,CASSLSSGGAGRETQYF,TGTGCCAGCAGCTTATCTAGCGGGGGGGCCGGAAGAGAGACCCAGTACTTC
TRBV7-9,TRBJ1-6,few,-,CASSSSAGVNSPLHF,TGTGCCAGCAGCTCCTCGGCCGGGGTTAATTCACCCCTCCACTTT
TRBV7-3,TRBJ2-6,-,TRBD2,CASSLRGRAGANVLTF,TGTGCCAGCAGCTTAAGAGGGAGGGCTGGGGCCAACGTCCTGACTTTC
TRBV9,TRBJ2-1,-,-,CASSLAAGEYNEQFF,TGTGCCAGCAGCCTAGCCGCCGGGGAGTACAATGAGCAGTTCTTC
TRBV7-8,TRBJ1-2,-,-,CASSHKGRAGAVDGYTF,TGTGCCAGCAGCCATAAAGGGCGAGCAGGGGCGGTCGATGGCTACACCTTC
TRBV11-3,TRBJ2-1,-,-,CASSRGPTRWDEQFF,TGTGCCAGCAGTCGCGGGCCGACTAGATGGGATGAGCAGTTCTTC
TRBV19,TRBJ2-1,-,-,CASSITGSSYNEQFF,TGTGCCAGTAGTATTACAGGGAGCTCCTACAATGAGCAGTTCTTC
TRBV2,TRBJ1-2,-,-,CASSEGLNYGYTF,TGTGCCAGCAGTGAGGGACTCAACTATGGCTACACCTTC
TRBV6-2/TRBV6-3,TRBJ1-1,-,-,CASSTGLLNTEAFF,TGTGCCAGCAGTACGGGACTTCTGAACACTGAAGCTTTCTTT
TRBV5-6,TRBJ2-2,-,TRBD2,CASSLSGRDGRAGELFF,TGTGCCAGCAGCTTGAGCGGGAGGGACGGAAGGGCCGGGGAGCTGTTTTTT
TRBV2,TRBJ2-2,-,-,CASSKQANTGELFF,TGTGCCAGCTCTAAGCAGGCGAACACCGGGGAGCTGTTTTTT
TRBV7-8,TRBJ2-7,-,TRBD2,CASSPLILAGLTYEQYF,TGTGCCAGCAGCCCGCTGATTCTAGCGGGTCTTACCTACGAGCAGTACTTC
TRBV4-3,TRBJ2-2,-,TRBD2,CASSQDSGGNTGELFF,TGCGCCAGCAGCCAAGATAGCGGGGGGAACACCGGGGAGCTGTTTTTT
TRBV7-2,TRBJ1-5,few,-,CASSLDRIGQPQHF,TGTGCCAGCAGCTTAGACAGGATCGGGCAGCCCCAGCATTTT
TRBV6-4,TRBJ2-3,-,TRBD2,CASSLTGGVDTQYF,TGTGCCAGCAGTCTTACCGGGGGGGTGGATACGCAGTATTTT
TRBV6-5,TRBJ2-1,few,-,CASSRESGTQFF,TGTGCCAGCAGTCGCGAGTCGGGTACCCAGTTCTTC
TRBV5-1,TRBJ2-3,-,TRBD2,CASRQTTSGTSKEDTQYF,TGCGCCAGCCGACAAACTACGAGCGGGACCTCTAAGGAAGATACGCAGTATTTT
TRBV30,TRBJ1-3,-,TRBD1,CAWSYQGQFGNTIYF,TGTGCCTGGAGCTACCAGGGACAGTTCGGAAACACCATATATTTT
TRBV10-2,TRBJ2-1,-,-,CASMSRQLENNEQFF,TGCGCCAGCATGTCGAGACAGCTGGAGAACAATGAGCAGTTCTTC
TRBV6-2/TRBV6-3,TRBJ1-5,few,-,CASSLTLTGKNQPQHF,TGTGCCAGCAGTTTAACCCTAACAGGGAAAAATCAGCCCCAGCATTTT
TRBV4-2,TRBJ1-1,-,-,CASSQRGWGTEAFF,TGTGCCAGCAGCCAACGGGGGTGGGGCACTGAAGCTTTCTTT
TRBV25-1,TRBJ1-1,-,TRBD1,CASRYGTGGTEAFF,TGTGCCAGCCGATACGGGACAGGCGGCACTGAAGCTTTCTTT
TRBV19,TRBJ2-1,-,-,CASRAQLSDNEQFF,TGTGCCAGTAGAGCACAGCTTTCAGACAATGAGCAGTTCTTC
TRBV6-2/TRBV6-3,TRBJ2-7,-,TRBD2,CASSAWTSGASYEQYF,TGTGCCAGCAGTGCCTGGACTAGCGGGGCCTCCTACGAGCAGTACTTC
TRBV5-1,TRBJ2-1,-,-,CASSLGQLYNEQFF,TGCGCCAGCAGCTTGGGACAGCTTTACAATGAGCAGTTCTTC
TRBV30,TRBJ2-5,once,-,CAWSGRGETQYF,TGTGCCTGGAGTGGTAGGGGGGAGACCCAGTACTTC
TRBV14,TRBJ1-2,medium-sized,-,CASSPRRGNGYTF,TGTGCCAGCAGCCCGAGGAGAGGGAATGGCTACACCTTC
TRBV7-6,TRBJ2-3,-,-,CASSLAGLVGTDTQYF,TGTGCCAGCAGCTTAGCGGGGCTAGTAGGCACAGATACGCAGTATTTT
TRBV5-1,TRBJ1-5,-,-,CASSLEGMGNQPQHF,TGCGCCAGCAGCTTGGAGGGGATGGGCAATCAGCCCCAGCATTTT
TRBV19,TRBJ2-7,-,-,CASSMSGQGPRHEQYF,TGTGCCAGTAGTATGAGCGGTCAGGGGCCCCGCCACGAGCAGTACTTC